This TCR beta chain was recorded in a study of CD8 T cells in ankylosing spondylitis. Overall study results and limits: For ankylosing spondylitis blood, a TCR beta motif of several highly homologous variants appeared characteristic. Peripheral blood samples showed relatively rare disease-linked clones, and these clones were CD8+. A number of the motif variants had already been described in reactive arthritis synovial fluid and blood.

This clonotype was picked up many times. Its antigen is not identified. TCRdb reanalysed the 5' RACE reads using MiXCR and keeps one entry per CDR3 protein. The data hold fewer than 150,000 distinct CDR3 sequences, with approximately 7.3% observed a single time. The CDR3 sequence is 13 residues long. V was clipped by 7 bases and J by 5 bases, with 17 bases between them. Germline values: CDR1 SQVTM, CDR2 ANQGSEA. The chain has TRBV29-1 and TRBJ1-2, with a weak D call TRBD1 (5 bases). The sequenced material came from blood, either unsorted or a sorted T cell fraction (not recorded which). This TCR was recovered from a female donor with ankylosing spondylitis or in good health (not recorded which). This chain's CDR3 is CSDRSGSAYGYTF. The CDR3 nucleotides read TGCAGCGACAGATCAGGGAGCGCGTATGGCTACACCTTC.